The T cell receptor beta chain described here comes from a study of T cells in Graves' hyperthyroidism and ophthalmopathy (dated by TCRdb to the late 2010s). Broadly, across the study: Peripheral blood was sampled at the time of initial diagnosis, prior to any treatment. In six Graves' hyperthyroidism patients, the study also compared T-cell repertoires from thyroid tissue with T-cell repertoires from blood. The approximately 100 discovery patients were randomly split 7:3 into training and test sets. Prospective prediction of ophthalmopathy was tested in an independent validation cohort of fewer than 20 hyperthyroidism patients and 17 patients who later progressed to ophthalmopathy. To identify TCR V-J signatures that set the groups apart, the researchers used a discovery cohort of more than 95 patients, made up of 40 to 45 with Graves' ophthalmopathy and some 58 with stable Graves' hyperthyroidism. According to the paper, TCR Vbeta CDR3 sequencing was carried out on around 140 peripheral blood samples, which came from under 50 ophthalmopathy, around 74 hyperthyroidism and approximately 17 progressor patients. Once sampling was done, hyperthyroidism patients were given methimazole at a starting dose of 30 mg daily, whereas ophthalmopathy patients were given high-dose intravenous methylprednisolone.

Stable Graves' hyperthyroidism was defined as the absence of progression to ophthalmopathy over 18 months of follow-up. The hyperthyroidism patients were between 18 and 65 years old and newly diagnosed, with a disease duration of less than 2 months. Patients with uncontrolled infections, other autoimmune diseases, pregnancy or lactation were excluded. Clinical symptoms, serum thyroxine and TRAb, thyroid ultrasound, and orbital computed tomography formed the basis for the diagnoses. PBMCs were isolated from 8 to 10 ml of fresh peripheral blood by Ficoll-Paque density gradient centrifugation. Trizol reagent was used to extract total RNA, and RNA quality was then checked on an Agilent 2100 Bioanalyzer. This clonotype was observed at least ten times. The antigen it recognizes is unknown. Base qualities are missing; no much larger clone stands one base away. Points the paper makes about the study in general: Most expanded thyroid clonotypes (frequency above 0.001) were also detected in blood, a finding suggesting that blood repertoires may reflect thyroid immune responses. A 13 V-J signature model separated ophthalmopathy from stable hyperthyroidism, with about 90% sensitivity and 81.08% specificity in cross-validation and 80%/75% in testing. Sample size was not statistically predetermined, and investigators were not blinded to group allocation. In validation, progression to ophthalmopathy was predicted by the model with nearly 71% sensitivity and just over 72% specificity, a median of roughly six months before onset.

Measured from the cysteine to the phenylalanine, the CDR3 is 12 residues long. The only DNA kept is the CDR3, 36 bases in frame from the first base. Trimming at the junction amounts to 4 bases on V and 1 base on J, and the germline ends lie 7 bases apart. CDR1 and CDR2, per the germline V gene (reference sequence), are GTSNPN and SVGIG. TCR beta CDR3 regions were amplified from RNA transcripts. For the first round of RT-PCR on the TCR CDR3, the HTBI primer set was used together with the Qiagen OneStep RT-PCR kit. The libraries were constructed in a second round of multiplex PCR and then size-selected and purified. The libraries were sequenced on an Illumina HiSeq2000 using paired-end 100 bp reads. In the paper's pipeline: Raw data were processed with SOAPnuke, discarding reads with adapters, uncalled bases, mean Phred below 15, or no exact constant-primer or identifier match. High-quality paired reads were merged with COPE v1.2.5, and unique nucleotide sequences were defined as clonotypes. MiTCR v1.1 was used to align the clonotypes against IMGT TRBV, TRBD and TRBJ reference segments. Analysis was restricted to V-J combinations with a frequency above 0.0001, which covered about 99% of repertoires. The TCS score was defined as the ratio of F50 (clonal expansion) to E x V (chaos), calculated using BLOSUM62-based TCRdist between CDR3 peptides within each V-J. Welch's t-statistics and random forest reduced fewer than 550 V-J features to under 15, which were used in a naive Bayes classifier (R e1071). TCRdb passed the public sequencing reads through fastp at Q25 and MiXCR, retaining productive beta sequences. Entries are consolidated by CDR3 protein sequence, retaining the most common genes and DNA. TCRdb, not the original authors, processed these V and J calls. The sample has 300,000 to 400,000 distinct CDR3 sequences on record, 21% of them singletons. The ten largest clones take up 50% of the sample.

Sequencing input: blood. The V and J genes are TRBV30 and TRBJ2-5; tentative D gene TRBD2, with 6 bases matching. The TCR comes from a woman in her 50s with Graves' hyperthyroidism. The CDR3 protein is CAWNSGQETQYF. Read as DNA, the sequence is TGTGCCTGGAATAGCGGCCAAGAGACCCAGTACTTC.